Below, 26 T cell receptor beta chains from the same sample are listed, as sequenced in a study of shared clonotypes between healthy human individuals. Data came from immunoSEQ multiplex PCR; TCRdb stores just in-frame clones and leaves some out. Of 2,500,000 or so clones listed, more than 80% were seen once; the top ten hold 0.13% to 0.15%. Sequencing input: naive CD4+ T cells sorted from blood. Subset specified: CD45RA+ positively selected. All receptors derive from a man younger than 35 in good health.

The chain uses TRBV6-1 and TRBJ1-2, with 9 bases aligning to TRBD1. Germline V gives CDR1 MNHNS, CDR2 SASEGT. The CDR3 spans 17 residues. V lost 4 bases and J lost 6; bases outside the gene matches: 15. This CDR3 reads CASSVPGQGYLRDGYTF. The CDR3 DNA follows: TGTGCCAGCAGTGTTCCGGGACAGGGTTACTTACGGGATGGCTACACCTTC.

This clone was counted a single time. The rearrangement links TRBV5-1 to TRBJ2-7; 11 bases agree with TRBD2. CDR3 length: 15 amino acids. Germline V CDR1 and CDR2: SGHRS, YFSETQ. V lost 3 bases and J lost 5; bases outside the gene matches: 7. CDR3 sequence reads: CASSSSSGRRNEQYF. CDR3 DNA: TGCGCCAGCAGCTCGTCTAGCGGGAGGAGGAACGAGCAGTACTTC.

This clone was detected only a few times. The J gene is TRBJ1-5, the V gene TRBV9; D may be TRBD1 (6 bases). Germline loops: CDR1 SGDLS, CDR2 YYNGEE. With 2 bases removed from V and 9 bases from J, the gap between germline ends came to 18 bases. CDR3 length equals 15 residues. This CDR3 is CASSVDSSSGMPQHF. The DNA of the CDR3 is TGTGCCAGCAGCGTGGACAGCTCGTCCGGGATGCCCCAGCATTTT.

The chain employs TRBV10-2 and TRBJ1-4; no clear D. The CDR3 spans 13 residues. The V end was cut by 3 bases, the J end by 3 bases, with 5 bases between. Germline assignment: CDR1 WSHSY and CDR2 SAAADI. CDR3 coding DNA: TGCGCCAGCAGTGAACCGTCTAATGAAAAACTGTTTTTT. Its protein is CASSEPSNEKLFF.

V is TRBV5-4 and J is TRBJ2-7; 9 bases match TRBD1. Germline loops: CDR1 SGHNT, CDR2 YYREEE (reference sequence). J gave up 10 bases and V 3 bases, and 5 bases lay outside the gene matches. This CDR3 comprises 12 residues. CDR3 sequence (DNA): TGTGCCAGCAGCTCGGACAGGGGCGGACAGTACTTC. Its translation: CASSSDRGGQYF. The complete variable domain, with remaining parts taken from reference TRBV5-4 and TRBJ2-7, reads ETGVTQSPTHLIKTRGQQVTLRCSSQSGHNTVSWYQQALGQGPQFIFQYYREEENGRGNFPPRFSGLQFPNYSSELNVNALELDDSALYLCASSSDRGGQYFGPGTRLTVT.

V is TRBV7-6 and J is TRBJ2-2, with 10 nucleotides matching TRBD2. Germline trimming cut 1 base from V and 4 bases from J; bases unmatched to any gene: 9. Germline loops: CDR1 SGHVS, CDR2 FNYEAQ. The CDR3 runs to 18 residues. The CDR3 DNA reads TGTGCCAGCAGCTTAGTGGTGGCTAGCGGGAGTTCCACCGGGGAGCTGTTTTTT. Encoded protein: CASSLVVASGSSTGELFF.

V and J are TRBV6-1 and TRBJ2-3, with TRBD1 identical over 7 bases. In germline, CDR1 is MNHNS, CDR2 SASEGT. The CDR3 contains 15 residues. Trimming at V came to 3 bases and at J to 2 bases, leaving 5 bases not matched to a gene. The CDR3 loop reads CASSDGDRFTDTQYF. CDR3 bases: TGTGCCAGCAGTGATGGGGACAGATTCACAGATACGCAGTATTTT.

The V gene is TRBV11-3, the J gene TRBJ1-6, with a possible D match to TRBD1 (6 bases). This CDR3 spans 16 amino acids. The V gene lost 0 bases and the J gene lost 4 bases, with 10 bases spanning the gap. Germline V lookup: CDR1 SGHNT, CDR2 YENEEA. CDR3 region: CASSLERTAYNSPLHF. As DNA, the CDR3 is TGTGCCAGCAGCTTAGAAAGGACAGCTTATAATTCACCCCTCCACTTT.

The chain uses TRBV6-5 and TRBJ2-7; tentative D call: TRBD1 (6 bases). With 3 bases removed from V and 3 bases from J, the gap between germline ends came to 15 bases. CDR3 length: 15 amino acids. Germline CDR1 is MNHEY and CDR2 is SVGAGI. In nucleotides, the CDR3 is TGTGCCAGCAGTTATGATACAGGGATTAGCTACGAGCAGTACTTC. Translation: CASSYDTGISYEQYF.

This clone showed up just once. The chain couples TRBV6-6 to TRBJ1-1, with D possibly matching TRBD1 (5 bases). The germline V and J ends were trimmed by 4 bases and 6 bases, with 12 bases remaining between them. This CDR3 spans 13 amino acids. Germline V lookup: CDR1 MNHNY, CDR2 SVGAGI (reference sequence). The CDR3 here is CASSFGDRAEAFF. In DNA, the CDR3 is TGTGCCAGCAGTTTCGGGGACCGGGCTGAAGCTTTCTTT.

This clone came up once. V is TRBV6-1 and J is TRBJ2-3, with TRBD2 matching over 8 bases. The germline V gene encodes CDR1 MNHNS and CDR2 SASEGT. CDR3 size: 16 residues. V lost 1 base and J lost 10; bases outside the gene matches: 13. This CDR3 reads CASSEGGSGVNRAQYF. CDR3 DNA: TGTGCCAGCAGTGAAGGTGGTAGCGGGGTAAATCGGGCGCAGTATTTT.

The V and J genes are TRBV10-3 and TRBJ1-3, with TRBD1 as a possible D gene (5 bases). This CDR3 region has 15 residues. The V gene lost 8 bases and the J gene lost 0 bases, with 14 bases spanning the gap. Germline V gene data show CDR1 as ENHRY and CDR2 as SYGVKD. The CDR3 DNA reads TGTGCCATCCGGTCCGCGACAGACTCTGGAAACACCATATATTTT. Protein product: CAIRSATDSGNTIYF.

A single count supports this clone. The rearrangement joins TRBV5-1 to TRBJ1-3; D is uncertain. CDR1 is SGHRS, CDR2 YFSETQ, per germline. V was cut by 5 bases and J by 0 bases, with 12 bases left in between. This CDR3 region has 15 residues. Written as DNA, the CDR3 is TGCGCCAGCAGACGCAGCGGTGACTCTGGAAACACCATATATTTT. It translates to CASRRSGDSGNTIYF.

The rearrangement joins TRBV2 to TRBJ2-7; 10 nucleotides line up with TRBD1. The CDR3 contains 15 residues. CDR1 SNHLY and CDR2 FYNNEI come from the germline V gene. V was pared by 7 bases and J by 4 bases, with 10 bases of the junction left unmatched. The CDR3 DNA reads TGTGCCAGCACAGCAGGACAGGGGGGAGTGTACGAGCAGTACTTC. Residues: CASTAGQGGVYEQYF.

The chain uses TRBV10-2 and TRBJ1-2, with 12 bases fitting TRBD1. The trim removed 7 bases at V and 7 bases at J, leaving 13 bases unmatched. Germline V gene lookup returns CDR1 WSHSY and CDR2 SAAADI. The CDR3 has 16 amino acids. This CDR3 is CASNPGQGAIYGGYTF. In nucleotides, the CDR3 is TGCGCCAGCAACCCGGGACAGGGGGCCATTTACGGTGGCTACACCTTC.

The genes are TRBV5-4 and TRBJ2-7, with D uncertain. Deletions cut 4 bases from V and 3 bases from J, with 5 bases between. This CDR3 has 11 amino acids. Germline CDR1 SGHNT, CDR2 YYREEE (reference sequence). The CDR3 DNA follows: TGTGCCAGCAGCCGATACTACGAGCAGTACTTC. Its translation: CASSRYYEQYF.

In its sample, this clone was seen once. This chain connects TRBV14 to TRBJ2-1, with D possibly TRBD2 on 5 matching bases. Germline V gives CDR1 SGHDN, CDR2 FVKESK. Trimming took off 1 base at V and 3 bases at J, with 13 bases between the two ends. This CDR3 contains 16 residues. This chain's CDR3 is CASSQAPGKGYNEQFF. For the CDR3, the DNA is TGTGCCAGCAGCCAAGCCCCGGGGAAGGGCTACAATGAGCAGTTCTTC. Together with reference TRBV14 and TRBJ2-1, the CDR3 gives the full variable domain: EAGVTQFPSHSVIEKGQTVTLRCDPISGHDNLYWYRRVMGKEIKFLLHFVKESKQDESGMPNNRFLAERTGGTYSTLKVQPAELEDSGVYFCASSQAPGKGYNEQFFGPGTRLTVL.

The chain is built from TRBV2 and TRBJ2-6; TRBD1 agrees at 10 bases. The CDR3 length is 16 residues. Germline-derived CDR1 and CDR2 are SNHLY and FYNNEI. Trimming removed 5 bases from V and 2 bases from J; junction bases left unmatched: 3. The CDR3 sequence: CASSRTGGTGANVLTF. The DNA of the CDR3 is TGTGCCAGCAGTCGGACAGGGGGTACTGGGGCCAACGTCCTGACTTTC. The full variable domain, completed using reference TRBV2 and TRBJ2-6, is EPEVTQTPSHQVTQMGQEVILRCVPISNHLYFYWYRQILGQKVEFLVSFYNNEISEKSEIFDDQFSVERPDGSNFTLKIRSTKLEDSAMYFCASSRTGGTGANVLTFGAGSRLTVL.

The gene calls are TRBV19 and TRBJ1-2, with 11 bases identical to TRBD1. The germline gives CDR1 LNHDA, CDR2 SQIVND (reference sequence). This CDR3 has 16 amino acids. J gave up 2 bases and V 5 bases, and 7 bases lay outside the gene matches. The chain's CDR3 is CASSSRTGGGNYGYTF. CDR3 nucleotide sequence: TGTGCCAGTAGTTCTCGGACAGGGGGCGGAAACTATGGCTACACCTTC.

With respect to this clone: The sample holds other DNA sequences that translate to the same CDR3. The chain has TRBV18 and TRBJ2-3; either TRBD1 or TRBD2 may fit D (6 bases each). This CDR3 contains 15 residues. The V end was cut by 3 bases, the J end by 1 base, with 11 bases between. The germline V gene encodes CDR1 KGHSH and CDR2 LQKENI. The CDR3 sequence: CASSPLEGGTDTQYF. The DNA of the CDR3 is TGTGCCAGCTCACCCTTGGAGGGGGGCACAGATACGCAGTATTTT. Filled out from reference TRBV18 and TRBJ2-3, the complete variable domain reads NAGVMQNPRHLVRRRGQEARLRCSPMKGHSHVYWYRQLPEEGLKFMVYLQKENIIDESGMPKERFSAEFPKEGPSILRIQQVVRGDSAAYFCASSPLEGGTDTQYFGPGTRLTVL.

Regarding this clone: Other nucleotide sequences from this sample produce the same CDR3. The chain uses TRBV7-2 and TRBJ2-7; 9 nucleotides line up with TRBD1. Germline CDR1 SGHTA, CDR2 FQGNSA. V lost 5 bases and J lost 2; bases outside the gene matches: 4. CDR3 length: 14 residues. The CDR3, as DNA: TGTGCCAGCAGCCCGGGACAGGGAGCCTACGAGCAGTACTTC. Translating it yields CASSPGQGAYEQYF.

The chain has TRBV19 and TRBJ1-1; no clear D gene. The CDR3 totals 13 residues. Germline CDR1 reads LNHDA; CDR2 reads SQIVND (reference sequence). Trimming shortened V by 3 bases and J by 5 bases, and 10 bases separated the two germline ends. CDR3 bases: TGTGCCAGTAGTATTAACCCCGGAACTGAAGCTTTCTTT. Translating it yields CASSINPGTEAFF.

The chain uses TRBV7-2 and TRBJ2-6; 7 bases line up with TRBD1. Germline V gives CDR1 SGHTA, CDR2 FQGNSA. The CDR3 contains 15 residues. Losses at the gene ends were 4 bases for V and 2 bases for J; bases not matched to a gene: 2. The CDR3 nucleotides read TGTGCCAGCAGCTCAACAGGGGCTGGGGCCAACGTCCTGACTTTC. It codes for CASSSTGAGANVLTF.

The chain has TRBV4-1 and TRBJ1-2; D perhaps matches TRBD1 (5 bases). The CDR3 runs 18 residues. Germline-derived CDR1 and CDR2 are MGHRA and YSYEKL. Trimming stripped 4 bases from V and 2 bases from J, with 23 bases between. The CDR3 loop reads CASSPGEGRDPSNYGYTF. Here the CDR3 DNA reads TGCGCCAGCAGCCCTGGCGAGGGGCGGGACCCCTCCAACTATGGCTACACCTTC.

V and J are TRBV28 and TRBJ1-3; D perhaps matches TRBD1 (5 bases). The CDR3 spans 15 residues. V was shortened by 4 bases and J by 4 bases, with 14 bases between the two germline ends. The germline CDR1 and CDR2 sequences are MDHEN and SYDVKM. Here the CDR3 DNA reads TGTGCCAGCAGTTCGACCGGGGGTTTCGGAAACACCATATATTTT. Amino acids: CASSSTGGFGNTIYF.

The genes are TRBV2 and TRBJ2-2; 10 bases match TRBD1. Germline V lookup: CDR1 SNHLY, CDR2 FYNNEI. The CDR3 runs 15 residues. With 4 bases clipped from V and 7 bases from J, the junction kept 6 bases outside the gene matches. CDR3 loop: CASSADRGQVGELFF. CDR3 in DNA: TGTGCCAGCAGTGCCGACAGGGGGCAGGTCGGGGAGCTGTTTTTT.